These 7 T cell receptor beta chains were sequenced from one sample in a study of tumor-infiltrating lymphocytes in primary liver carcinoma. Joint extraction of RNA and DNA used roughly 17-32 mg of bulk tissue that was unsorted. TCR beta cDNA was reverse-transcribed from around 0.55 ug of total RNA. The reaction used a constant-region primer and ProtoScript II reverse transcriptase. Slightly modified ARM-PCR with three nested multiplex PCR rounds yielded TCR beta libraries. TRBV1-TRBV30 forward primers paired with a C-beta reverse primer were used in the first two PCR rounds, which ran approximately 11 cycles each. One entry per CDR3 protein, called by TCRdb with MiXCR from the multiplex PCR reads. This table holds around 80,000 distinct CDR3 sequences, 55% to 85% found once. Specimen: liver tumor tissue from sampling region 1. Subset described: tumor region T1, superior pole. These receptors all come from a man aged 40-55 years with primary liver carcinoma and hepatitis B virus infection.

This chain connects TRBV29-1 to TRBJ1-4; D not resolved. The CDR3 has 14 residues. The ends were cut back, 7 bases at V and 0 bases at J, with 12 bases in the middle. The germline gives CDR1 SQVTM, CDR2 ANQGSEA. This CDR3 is CSAGETTTNEKLFF. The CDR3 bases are TGCAGCGCCGGGGAGACCACAACTAATGAAAAACTGTTTTTT.

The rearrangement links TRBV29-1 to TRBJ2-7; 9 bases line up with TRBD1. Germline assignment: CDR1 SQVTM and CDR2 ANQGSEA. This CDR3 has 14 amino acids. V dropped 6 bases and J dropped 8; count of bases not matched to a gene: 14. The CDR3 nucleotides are TGCAGCGTATTCCGAGACAGGGGGGGGAACAAGCAGTACTTC. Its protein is CSVFRDRGGNKQYF.

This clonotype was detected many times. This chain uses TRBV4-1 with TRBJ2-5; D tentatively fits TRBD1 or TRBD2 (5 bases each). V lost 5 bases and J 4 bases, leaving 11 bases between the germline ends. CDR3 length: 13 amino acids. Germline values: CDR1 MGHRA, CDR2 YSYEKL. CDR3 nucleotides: TGCGCCAGCAGCTTGGGGACCGGAGAGACCCAGTACTTC. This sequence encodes CASSLGTGETQYF.

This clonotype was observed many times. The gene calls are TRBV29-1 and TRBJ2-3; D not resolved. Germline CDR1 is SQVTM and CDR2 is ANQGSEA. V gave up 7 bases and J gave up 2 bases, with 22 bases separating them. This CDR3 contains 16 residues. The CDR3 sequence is CSASPLSAESTDTQYF. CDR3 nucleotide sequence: TGCAGCGCCAGCCCGCTATCGGCTGAATCCACAGATACGCAGTATTTT.

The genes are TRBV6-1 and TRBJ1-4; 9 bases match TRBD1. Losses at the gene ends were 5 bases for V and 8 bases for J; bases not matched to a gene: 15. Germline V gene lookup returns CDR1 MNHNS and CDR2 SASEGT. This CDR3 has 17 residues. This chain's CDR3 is CASSRYIPGQGREKLFF. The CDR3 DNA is TGTGCCAGCAGTAGATATATTCCGGGACAGGGTCGAGAAAAACTGTTTTTT.

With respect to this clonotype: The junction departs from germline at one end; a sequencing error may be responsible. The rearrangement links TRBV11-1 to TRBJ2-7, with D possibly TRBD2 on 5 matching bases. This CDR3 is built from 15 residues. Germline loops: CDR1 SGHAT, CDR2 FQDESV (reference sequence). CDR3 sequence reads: CASSVLRAPNCEQHF. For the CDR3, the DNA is TGTGCCAGCAGCGTCCTGCGGGCCCCGAACTGCGAGCAGCACTTC.

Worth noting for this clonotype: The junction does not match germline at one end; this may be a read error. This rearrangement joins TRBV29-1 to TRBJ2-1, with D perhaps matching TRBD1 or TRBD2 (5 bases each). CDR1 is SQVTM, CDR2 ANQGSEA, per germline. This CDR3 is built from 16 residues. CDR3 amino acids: CSVELLTTGTYNEHFF. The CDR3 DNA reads TGCAGCGTTGAACTCCTGACTACCGGGACCTACAATGAGCATTTCTTC.